The next 24 T cell receptor beta chains were all read from a single sample in a study of shared clonotypes between healthy human individuals. Clones were read by immunoSEQ multiplex PCR, and TCRdb kept only the in-frame ones, dropping some. The sample lists about 1 million clones, roughly 75% occurring once. Sequencing was carried out using memory CD4+ T cells sorted from blood. Indicated subset: CD45RA-negative fraction. Receptors were obtained from a man aged 18-30 years in good health.

The chain is built from TRBV27 and TRBJ1-6; possible D gene TRBD1, 5 bases. This CDR3 comprises 15 residues. V was cut by 3 bases and J by 7 bases, with 13 bases left in between. Germline CDR1 is MNHEY and CDR2 is SMNVEV (reference sequence). For the CDR3, the DNA is TGTGCCAGCAGTTTGGGGACTTACCGGAATTCACCCCTCCACTTT. It is translated as CASSLGTYRNSPLHF.

The rearrangement links TRBV5-1 to TRBJ1-2; no clear D. Germline-derived CDR1 and CDR2 are SGHRS and YFSETQ. This CDR3 is built from 14 residues. V dropped 2 bases and J dropped 3 bases, with 11 bases sitting between them. In DNA form, the CDR3 reads TGCGCCAGCAGCTTAGGAGGGATTGACTATGGCTACACCTTC. It is translated as CASSLGGIDYGYTF.

The CDR3 loop reads CASSSREVRGNTIYF. CDR3 sequence (DNA): TGTGCCAGCAGTTCCAGGGAGGTCCGGGGAAACACCATATATTTT. This chain links TRBV2 with TRBJ1-3; TRBD1 might be the D (5 bases). Trimming left V 5 bases short and J 4 bases short, with 15 bases between. In germline, CDR1 is SNHLY, CDR2 FYNNEI. The CDR3 extends over 15 amino acids.

The rearrangement links TRBV28 to TRBJ2-2; TRBD2 matches 7 bases. Germline V gene sequence: CDR1 MDHEN, CDR2 SYDVKM. The CDR3 covers 15 residues. The V and J ends lost 4 bases and 0 bases, in that order; junction bases with no gene match: 2. The CDR3 sequence is CASSSGGTNTGELFF. In nucleotides, the CDR3 is TGTGCCAGCAGTTCGGGGGGTACGAACACCGGGGAGCTGTTTTTT.

This chain connects TRBV11-2 to TRBJ2-5; D might be TRBD2 (6 bases). Germline values: CDR1 SGHAT, CDR2 FQNNGV. V was pared by 6 bases and J by 4 bases, with 15 bases between. CDR3 size: 14 residues. The CDR3 protein is CASSRLDSPETQYF. The CDR3 DNA sequence: TGTGCCAGCAGTCGACTAGACTCTCCAGAGACCCAGTACTTC.

There are a few counts of this clone. Other nucleotide sequences in the sample specify the same CDR3. The gene calls are TRBV7-2 and TRBJ2-7; the D gene is possibly TRBD2 (5 bases). The CDR3 contains 12 residues. Germline CDR1 SGHTA, CDR2 FQGNSA. V was cut by 2 bases and J by 4 bases, with 6 bases left in between. CDR3 residues: CASSLSGYEQYF. CDR3 DNA sequence: TGTGCCAGCAGCTTATCGGGATACGAGCAGTACTTC.

V gene TRBV9 combines with J gene TRBJ2-1; no reliable D call. The CDR3 spans 15 residues. The ends were cut back, 4 bases at V and 1 base at J, with 12 bases in the middle. Germline CDR1 is SGDLS and CDR2 is YYNGEE. CDR3 protein: CASSQSVGSYNEQFF. CDR3 DNA sequence: TGTGCCAGCAGCCAGTCGGTAGGGTCCTACAATGAGCAGTTCTTC.

This clone was seen just once. The rearrangement links TRBV29-1 to TRBJ1-5; 8 bases map to TRBD1. Germline V gives CDR1 SQVTM, CDR2 ANQGSEA. V was clipped by 1 base and J by 2 bases; unmatched bases: 4. The CDR3 runs to 15 residues. The CDR3 sequence: CSVEVGQGGNQPQHF. CDR3 DNA: TGCAGCGTTGAAGTAGGACAGGGTGGCAATCAGCCCCAGCATTTT.

The chain combines TRBV25-1 with TRBJ2-3; D remains ambiguous. Trimming pared 1 base from V and 5 bases from J, leaving 4 bases between. The CDR3 loop spans 12 amino acids. Germline CDR1 is MGHDK and CDR2 is SYGVNS. CDR3 nucleotide sequence: TGTGCCAGCAGTGAATCGATAGATACGCAGTATTTT. The encoded protein is CASSESIDTQYF.

The rearrangement uses TRBV5-8 and TRBJ2-5; the D is unclear. The germline V gene has CDR1 SGHTS and CDR2 YDEGEE. This CDR3 has 12 residues. Trimming shortened V by 1 base and J by 2 bases, and 3 bases separated the two germline ends. CDR3 protein: CASSLMQETQYF. CDR3 DNA sequence: TGTGCCAGCAGCTTGATGCAAGAGACCCAGTACTTC.

The chain joins TRBV6-6 to TRBJ1-6; D remains unclear. The germline V gene encodes CDR1 MNHNY and CDR2 SVGAGI (reference sequence). V shed 0 bases and J shed 7 bases, with 13 bases lying between them. The CDR3 is 16 residues long. The DNA of the CDR3 is TGTGCCAGCAGTTACTCCCCCGTCCCGGAGAATTCACCCCTCCACTTT. It translates to CASSYSPVPENSPLHF.

Comments on this clone: Other DNA sequences within the sample encode an identical CDR3. This sequence joins TRBV28 and TRBJ2-2; 9 bases map to TRBD1. Germline-derived CDR1 and CDR2 are MDHEN and SYDVKM. J was trimmed by 5 bases and V by 6 bases; bases with no gene match: 7. The CDR3 extends over 15 amino acids. The chain's CDR3 is CASSPQGAGTGELFF. For the CDR3, the DNA is TGTGCCAGCAGCCCACAGGGGGCTGGGACCGGGGAGCTGTTTTTT.

J is TRBJ1-2 and V is TRBV4-3; TRBD1 aligns across 11 bases. The germline CDR1 and CDR2 sequences are LGHNA and YSLEER. Losses at the gene ends were 1 base for V and 6 bases for J; bases not matched to a gene: 1. The length of the CDR3 is 14 residues. The CDR3 loop is CASSQADRGHGYTF. The CDR3 bases are TGCGCCAGCAGCCAAGCGGACAGGGGGCATGGCTACACCTTC.

The gene calls are TRBV18 and TRBJ2-2; 8 positions match TRBD1. Germline V lookup: CDR1 KGHSH, CDR2 LQKENI. V lost 0 bases to trimming and J lost 4 bases; unmatched junction nucleotides: 7. The CDR3 covers 17 residues. CDR3 residues: CASSPPGSGGGTGELFF. DNA of the CDR3: TGTGCCAGCTCACCACCTGGATCAGGGGGCGGCACCGGGGAGCTGTTTTTT. Full variable domain (remainder filled in from reference TRBV18 and TRBJ2-2): NAGVMQNPRHLVRRRGQEARLRCSPMKGHSHVYWYRQLPEEGLKFMVYLQKENIIDESGMPKERFSAEFPKEGPSILRIQQVVRGDSAAYFCASSPPGSGGGTGELFFGEGSRLTVL.

The rearrangement uses TRBV2 and TRBJ1-5; 7 nucleotides line up with TRBD1. The ends lost 10 bases at V and 2 bases at J; junction bases unmatched: 11. This CDR3 is 15 amino acids long. The germline gives CDR1 SNHLY, CDR2 FYNNEI. CDR3 residues: CATGLSGQGNQPQHF. The CDR3 bases are TGTGCCACCGGATTATCCGGACAGGGCAATCAGCCCCAGCATTTT.

The chain employs TRBV11-2 and TRBJ2-3; D is perhaps TRBD2 (6 bases). Trimming shortened V by 1 base and J by 0 bases, and 11 bases separated the two germline ends. The CDR3 sequence is 16 residues long. Germline lookup yields CDR1 SGHAT and CDR2 FQNNGV. The CDR3 here is CASSLVGSGSTDTQYF. The CDR3 nucleotides are TGTGCCAGCAGCTTAGTTGGTAGCGGCAGCACAGATACGCAGTATTTT.

A few counts support this clone. The CDR3 is CASSPRGPILNEQFF. The CDR3, as DNA: TGTGCCAGTAGTCCCCGGGGCCCAATACTGAATGAGCAGTTCTTC. The J gene is TRBJ2-1, the V gene TRBV19; D is possibly TRBD1 or TRBD2 (5 bases each). With 5 bases removed from V and 7 bases from J, the gap between germline ends came to 18 bases. The germline V gene encodes CDR1 LNHDA and CDR2 SQIVND (reference sequence). The CDR3 covers 15 residues.

This clone has only one observation. This could be a read error, since a much larger clone is one nucleotide away. CDR3 residues: CASSEKGMNTEAFF. DNA for the CDR3: TGTGCCAGCAGTGAAAAGGGGATGAACACTGAAGCTTTCTTT. V usage is TRBV2 and J usage is TRBJ1-1; possibly TRBD1 for D (5 bases). The germline gives CDR1 SNHLY, CDR2 FYNNEI. Trimming removed 2 bases from V and 0 bases from J, with 7 bases in between. The CDR3 extends over 14 amino acids.

The V and J genes are TRBV7-9 and TRBJ1-1; D remains ambiguous. There are 16 residues in the CDR3. Trimming took 5 bases from V and 0 from J, leaving 16 bases between them. Looked up from germline, CDR1 is SEHNR and CDR2 is FQNEAQ (reference sequence). As DNA, the CDR3 is TGTGCCAGCAGCCGCGGGAGCGGGAACATGAACACTGAAGCTTTCTTT. It codes for CASSRGSGNMNTEAFF. Complete variable domain (other parts from reference TRBV7-9 and TRBJ1-1): DTGVSQNPRHKITKRGQNVTFRCDPISEHNRLYWYRQTLGQGPEFLTYFQNEAQLEKSRLLSDRFSAERPKGSFSTLEIQRTEQGDSAMYLCASSRGSGNMNTEAFFGQGTRLTVV.

The chain joins TRBV9 to TRBJ1-6; 8 nucleotides match TRBD1. The ends lost 4 bases at V and 10 bases at J; junction bases unmatched: 7. The CDR3 length is 14 residues. Germline loops: CDR1 SGDLS, CDR2 YYNGEE. CDR3 sequence: CASSLTGEGSPLHF. CDR3 bases: TGTGCCAGCAGCCTGACAGGGGAAGGATCACCCCTCCACTTT.

The chain combines TRBV30 with TRBJ2-3; D gene ambiguous. The CDR3 loop spans 15 amino acids. The germline V and J ends were trimmed by 2 bases and 0 bases, with 12 bases remaining between them. The germline CDR1 and CDR2 sequences are GTSNPN and SVGIG (reference sequence). CDR3 nucleotide sequence: TGTGCCTGGAGTAGGTCTGTGCGTAGCACAGATACGCAGTATTTT. This codes for CAWSRSVRSTDTQYF.

As for this clone: It may be a read error: a sequence one base away is much more abundant. The V call is TRBV6-6, the J call TRBJ2-3; TRBD2 aligns across 13 bases. The CDR3 covers 16 residues. The V gene's germline CDR1 is MNHNY and CDR2 SVGAGI (reference sequence). V lost 6 bases and J lost 0; bases outside the gene matches: 3. The CDR3 DNA follows: TGTGCCAGCAGCCCGGGACTAGCGGGGAGCACAGATACGCAGTATTTT. Protein product: CASSPGLAGSTDTQYF.

This clone was seen a handful of times. Only one base separates this from a far larger clonotype, so it likely reflects a read error. The sample carries other DNA sequences with the same CDR3. The chain has TRBV7-8 and TRBJ1-2; TRBD1 aligns across 9 bases. J lost 4 bases, V lost 5 bases, and 2 bases had no gene match. Germline assignment: CDR1 SGHVS and CDR2 FQNEAQ. This CDR3 contains 13 residues. The CDR3 DNA sequence: TGTGCCAGCAGCACGGGACAGGGCTATGGCTACACCTTC. Translated: CASSTGQGYGYTF.

The chain uses TRBV5-5 and TRBJ1-6; D remains unclear. V was clipped by 4 bases and J by 5 bases, with 13 bases between them. Germline V lookup: CDR1 SGHKS, CDR2 YYEKEE (reference sequence). The CDR3 runs 15 residues. In nucleotides, the CDR3 is TGTGCCAGCAGCACTCGGACGGCGGATAATTCACCCCTCCACTTT. The encoded protein is CASSTRTADNSPLHF.